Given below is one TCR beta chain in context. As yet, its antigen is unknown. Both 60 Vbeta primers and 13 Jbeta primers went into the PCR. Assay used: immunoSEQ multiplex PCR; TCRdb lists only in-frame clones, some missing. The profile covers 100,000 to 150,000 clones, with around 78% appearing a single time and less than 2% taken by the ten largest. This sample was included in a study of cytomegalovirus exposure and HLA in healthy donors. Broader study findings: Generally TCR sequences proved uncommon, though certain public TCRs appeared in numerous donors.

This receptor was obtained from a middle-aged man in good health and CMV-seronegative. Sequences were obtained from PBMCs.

CDR3 bases: TGTGCCAGCAGCTTAGTGAAACTAGCGGGAACTGTGGGCAATGAGCAGTTCTTC. Translation: CASSLVKLAGTVGNEQFF. The chain combines TRBV7-8 with TRBJ2-1; 10 nucleotides line up with TRBD2. With V trimmed by 1 base and J by 6 bases, 12 bases remained unmatched. The V gene's germline CDR1 is SGHVS and CDR2 FQNEAQ. The CDR3 runs to 18 residues.